These 21 T cell receptor beta chains were all obtained from the same sample, sequenced in a study of shared clonotypes between healthy human individuals. This table comes from immunoSEQ multiplex PCR, and its TCRdb copy is limited to in-frame clones, with some not included. The sample lists about 1 million clones, approximately 72% occurring once. The sample taken for sequencing was memory CD4+ T cells sorted from blood. Indicated subset: CD45RA-negative fraction. The receptor set was obtained from a young man in good health.

The chain employs TRBV10-3 and TRBJ1-1; 9 bases fit TRBD1. Germline V gives CDR1 ENHRY, CDR2 SYGVKD. There are 15 residues in the CDR3. V trimming: 10 bases; J trimming: 0 bases; junction bases outside the gene matches: 9. CDR3 residues: CATRDREGMNTEAFF. The DNA for the CDR3 is TGTGCCACAAGGGACAGGGAAGGGATGAACACTGAAGCTTTCTTT.

This clone turned up a few times. Other nucleotide sequences from this sample produce the same CDR3. V usage is TRBV19 and J usage is TRBJ1-1; 8 bases fit TRBD1. This CDR3 region has 14 residues. CDR1 LNHDA and CDR2 SQIVND come from the germline V gene (reference sequence). V was pared by 7 bases and J by 0 bases, with 4 bases of the junction left unmatched. CDR3 in amino acids: CASTRTGLNTEAFF. The CDR3 DNA reads as TGTGCCAGTACCCGGACAGGGCTGAACACTGAAGCTTTCTTT.

The rearrangement links TRBV6-5 to TRBJ2-2; TRBD1 aligns across 7 bases. V was clipped by 4 bases and J by 0 bases; unmatched bases: 2. The CDR3 totals 15 residues. Germline V lookup: CDR1 MNHEY, CDR2 SVGAGI. The CDR3 here is CASSSGTANTGELFF. The CDR3 nucleotides read TGTGCCAGCAGTTCCGGGACAGCGAACACCGGGGAGCTGTTTTTT.

This chain uses TRBV5-1 with TRBJ2-1; 9 nucleotides line up with TRBD1. This CDR3 spans 22 amino acids. After removal of 3 bases from V and 6 bases from J, the junction contained 28 bases not matched to a gene. CDR1 SGHRS and CDR2 YFSETQ come from the germline V gene. This CDR3 is CASSSGPGTGFVAITLGNEQFF. Here the CDR3 DNA reads TGCGCCAGCAGCTCCGGTCCCGGGACAGGGTTCGTTGCCATCACACTGGGCAATGAGCAGTTCTTC. Looking up the rest from reference TRBV5-1 and TRBJ2-1 gives the full variable domain: KAGVTQTPRYLIKTRGQQVTLSCSPISGHRSVSWYQQTPGQGLQFLFEYFSETQRNKGNFPGRFSGRQFSNSRSEMNVSTLELGDSALYLCASSSGPGTGFVAITLGNEQFFGPGTRLTVL.

The chain couples TRBV4-3 to TRBJ2-1; no clear D. The CDR3 totals 16 residues. V lost 0 bases, J lost 6 bases, and 15 bases lay in between. Per germline, CDR1 LGHNA and CDR2 YSLEER. DNA for the CDR3: TGCGCCAGCAGCCAAGATATTGGTGTGCCCTCCAATGAGCAGTTCTTC. Amino acid sequence: CASSQDIGVPSNEQFF.

This clone was recorded once. V is TRBV30 and J is TRBJ1-4, with 7 bases matching TRBD1. Trimming cost V 6 bases and J 3 bases; bases outside gene matches: 4. Germline CDR1 and CDR2: GTSNPN and SVGIG (reference sequence). CDR3 length: 13 residues. This CDR3 reads CACTRGANEKLFF. Written as DNA, the CDR3 is TGTGCCTGTACCAGGGGGGCTAATGAAAAACTGTTTTTT.

This chain links TRBV6-1 with TRBJ1-1; TRBD1 is a possible D gene (6 bases). Germline CDR1 MNHNS, CDR2 SASEGT. This CDR3 contains 12 residues. Trimming cost V 6 bases and J 10 bases, with 15 bases left between them. The CDR3 coding sequence is TGTGCCAGCAGCGCCTACAGGGACGGAGCTTTCTTT. Translating gives CASSAYRDGAFF.

The chain joins TRBV19 to TRBJ1-1; D gene ambiguous. V lost 4 bases and J lost 1, with 7 bases in between. From germline, CDR1 is LNHDA and CDR2 SQIVND (reference sequence). CDR3 length: 13 residues. CDR3 amino acids: CASSKGPNTEAFF. In DNA form, the CDR3 reads TGTGCCAGTAGTAAGGGTCCGAACACTGAAGCTTTCTTT.

This clone was seen at least ten times. The V and J genes are TRBV7-2 and TRBJ2-1; 13 positions agree with TRBD2. The CDR3 loop spans 16 amino acids. The trim removed 5 bases at V and 8 bases at J, leaving 9 bases unmatched. CDR1 and CDR2 from the germline V gene are SGHTA and FQGNSA. Written as DNA, the CDR3 is TGTGCCAGCAGCCCTCGGACTAGCGGGAGTAGCGATGAGCAGTTCTTC. Protein: CASSPRTSGSSDEQFF.

This clone came up many times. The rearrangement uses TRBV11-3 and TRBJ2-2; 8 bases are shared with TRBD1. Germline CDR1 and CDR2: SGHNT and YENEEA. V was pared by 5 bases and J by 6 bases, with 11 bases of the junction left unmatched. The CDR3 runs 16 residues. The CDR3: CASSPRTGMGPGELFF. In DNA, the CDR3 is TGTGCCAGCAGCCCCCGGACAGGGATGGGCCCCGGGGAGCTGTTTTTT.

As regards this clone: The same CDR3 is also encoded by other DNA sequences in this sample. The J gene is TRBJ2-7, the V gene TRBV5-6; unclear D gene. This CDR3 spans 12 amino acids. Trimming cost V 0 bases and J 3 bases, with 4 bases left between them. Looked up from germline, CDR1 is SGHDT and CDR2 is YYEEEE. The CDR3: CASSLGGYEQYF. The CDR3 nucleotides read TGTGCCAGCAGCTTGGGCGGCTACGAGCAGTACTTC.

This clone was counted a few times. The chain combines TRBV18 with TRBJ1-1; 7 nucleotides line up with TRBD1. Per the germline V gene, CDR1 is KGHSH and CDR2 is LQKENI. This CDR3 region has 14 residues. V shed 5 bases and J 1 base; nucleotides not matched to a gene: 4. The chain's CDR3 is CASSGGQTNTEAFF. CDR3 DNA: TGTGCCAGCTCAGGGGGACAGACGAACACTGAAGCTTTCTTT.

The chain links TRBV15 to TRBJ2-1; 8 bases fit TRBD2. J lost 4 bases, V lost 8 bases, and 7 bases had no gene match. This CDR3 has 14 amino acids. Per the germline V gene, CDR1 is LNHNV and CDR2 is YYDKDF (reference sequence). The CDR3 coding sequence is TGTGCCACCGGTCGGGGGGGTCCATACAATGAGCAGTTCTTC. Translation gives CATGRGGPYNEQFF.

The chain has TRBV27 and TRBJ2-1; 8 nucleotides line up with TRBD1. Germline-derived CDR1 and CDR2 are MNHEY and SMNVEV (reference sequence). The junction had 2 bases not matched to a gene; V was cut back by 5 bases and J by 2 bases. The CDR3 contains 14 residues. For the CDR3, the DNA is TGTGCCAGCAGTAAACAGGGGGCCTACAATGAGCAGTTCTTC. Its translation is CASSKQGAYNEQFF.

In the case of this clone: One junction end disagrees with the germline gene, perhaps due to a read error. This chain links TRBV7-7 with TRBJ2-1; 7 nucleotides agree with TRBD2. The CDR3 consists of 14 residues. From germline, CDR1 is SSHAT and CDR2 FNYEAQ (reference sequence). CDR3 sequence (DNA): TGTGCTAGCAGCTTAGGTCTAGCGGACAATGAGCAGTTCTTC. Protein: CASSLGLADNEQFF.

The chain employs TRBV11-2 and TRBJ2-1; TRBD2 aligns across 13 bases. CDR1 and CDR2 (germline): SGHAT, FQNNGV. The CDR3 extends over 16 amino acids. Trimming removed 6 bases from V and 4 bases from J; junction bases left unmatched: 6. The DNA of the CDR3 is TGTGCCAGCAGAAGCGGGACTAGCGGGGTATACAATGAGCAGTTCTTC. This gives the protein CASRSGTSGVYNEQFF.

This chain links TRBV30 with TRBJ1-1; D may be TRBD1 (5 bases). Deletions cut 2 bases from V and 3 bases from J, with 13 bases between. CDR1 GTSNPN and CDR2 SVGIG come from the germline V gene (reference sequence). The CDR3 runs to 14 residues. The CDR3 is CAWSLRDGHTEAFF. CDR3 in DNA: TGTGCCTGGAGTCTCCGGGACGGCCACACTGAAGCTTTCTTT.

V is TRBV20-1 and J is TRBJ1-2, with a possible D match to TRBD1 (6 bases). This CDR3 is 10 amino acids long. Germline V gene lookup returns CDR1 DFQATT and CDR2 SNEGSKA (reference sequence). With 4 bases removed from V and 7 bases from J, the gap between germline ends came to 7 bases. CDR3 DNA: TGCAGTGCTAACAGGGCTGGCTACACCTTC. This translates into CSANRAGYTF.

There are many counts of this clone. The rearrangement uses TRBV30 and TRBJ2-7; D uncertain. Per germline, CDR1 GTSNPN and CDR2 SVGIG (reference sequence). V dropped 1 base and J dropped 3 bases, with 16 bases sitting between them. This CDR3 spans 15 amino acids. CDR3 region: CAWSGSIRSDYEQYF. CDR3 nucleotides: TGTGCCTGGAGTGGGTCGATTAGGAGTGACTACGAGCAGTACTTC.

V usage is TRBV7-9 and J usage is TRBJ1-4; no firm D call. CDR1 SEHNR and CDR2 FQNEAQ come from the germline V gene (reference sequence). The CDR3 extends over 18 amino acids. Trimming took off 0 bases at V and 0 bases at J, with 14 bases between the two ends. The DNA for the CDR3 is TGTGCCAGCAGCTTAGCGCACGGACTGAGTGCAACTAATGAAAAACTGTTTTTT. It encodes CASSLAHGLSATNEKLFF.

The chain carries TRBV10-1 and TRBJ1-5; D uncertain. V was cut by 3 bases and J by 6 bases, with 9 bases left in between. The germline gives CDR1 WNHNN, CDR2 SYGVQD (reference sequence). The CDR3 contains 13 residues. The CDR3 DNA reads as TGCGCCAGCAGTGAAACTCTCTCTCAGCCCCAGCATTTT. This codes for CASSETLSQPQHF.